Listed here are 4 T cell receptor beta chains from one sample, sequenced in a study of blood T cell repertoires in COVID-19. The repertoire was sequenced with immunoSEQ multiplex PCR; TCRdb's copy has only in-frame clones and lacks some. Of about 260,000 clones detected, approximately 91% appear once; the ten largest clones hold about 10%. Sequenced material: peripheral blood. The receptors derive from a woman between 25 and 40 years old with COVID-19, enrolled during active disease.

The V gene is TRBV7-2, the J gene TRBJ2-1; TRBD2 agrees at 8 bases. Trimming at V came to 6 bases and at J to 4 bases, leaving 11 bases not matched to a gene. This CDR3 is built from 16 residues. Germline lookup yields CDR1 SGHTA and CDR2 FQGNSA. This CDR3 is CASRLDRGLAYNEQFF. The CDR3 coding sequence is TGTGCCAGCAGACTAGATCGAGGACTAGCTTACAATGAGCAGTTCTTC.

This chain connects TRBV7-2 to TRBJ2-7; 13 bases agree with TRBD2. CDR1 and CDR2 from the germline V gene are SGHTA and FQGNSA. The CDR3 is 15 residues long. V lost 1 base and J lost 12; bases outside the gene matches: 9. The CDR3 DNA sequence: TGTGCCAGCAGCTTAGGGACTAGCGGGAGTCCTTCGCGGTACTTC. This codes for CASSLGTSGSPSRYF.

The V call is TRBV5-6, the J call TRBJ1-2; 7 nucleotides agree with TRBD1. CDR3 size: 14 residues. V lost 1 base and J lost 2; bases outside the gene matches: 2. Looked up from germline, CDR1 is SGHDT and CDR2 is YYEEEE. CDR3 DNA sequence: TGTGCCAGCAGCTTGTCGGGACAGAACTATGGCTACACCTTC. Translated, it gives CASSLSGQNYGYTF.

The chain carries TRBV5-1 and TRBJ2-7, with a weak D call TRBD2 (5 bases). The CDR3 spans 14 residues. The V gene's germline CDR1 is SGHRS and CDR2 YFSETQ. V was clipped by 0 bases and J by 2 bases, with 9 bases between them. The CDR3 coding sequence is TGCGCCAGCAGCTTGGGAGGGCTAACCTACGAGCAGTACTTC. Protein product: CASSLGGLTYEQYF.